The T cell receptor (beta chain) under discussion was sequenced for a study of T cells after yellow fever vaccination. Via MiXCR, TCRdb re-called the 5' RACE reads, giving one row per CDR3 protein. The data contain 400,000 to 650,000 distinct CDR3 sequences, just over 20% of them singletons. J lost 5 bases, V lost 0 bases, and 7 bases had no gene match. The CDR3 is 16 residues long. CDR1 is LGHNA, CDR2 YNFKEQ, per germline. V gene TRBV4-2 combines with J gene TRBJ2-1, with 7 bases identical to TRBD2. This receptor was identified in a man aged 18 to 29 who received the YFV17D yellow fever vaccine. The sequencing used PBMCs, collected around 3 weeks after the first yellow fever vaccination. CDR3 in DNA: TGTGCCAGCAGCCAAGATCCCGGGGGGTACGACAATGAGCAGTTCTTC. The encoded protein is CASSQDPGGYDNEQFF.